Reported below is one TCR beta chain. The germline gives CDR1 KGHDR, CDR2 SFDVKD. J was trimmed by 5 bases and V by 4 bases; bases with no gene match: 10. The CDR3 spans 17 residues. Sequencing was performed with immunoSEQ multiplex PCR; in TCRdb, only in-frame clones are kept and a portion is missing. The sample yields 71,000 or so clones, 90% seen once. The data belong to a study of blood T cell repertoires in COVID-19. The source material was peripheral blood. The origin of this receptor is a young woman with acute or convalescent COVID-19. V usage is TRBV24-1 and J usage is TRBJ2-2; 9 bases fit TRBD1. The CDR3 loop is CATSEGPGTGWTGELFF. In DNA form, the CDR3 reads TGTGCCACCAGTGAGGGCCCTGGGACAGGGTGGACCGGGGAGCTGTTTTTT.